Detailed here is one T cell receptor beta chain. Germline CDR1 and CDR2: MDHEN and SYDVKM. The CDR3 consists of 13 residues. Trimming removed 8 bases at V and 0 bases at J, with 10 bases between. This record comes from a study of blood T cell repertoires in COVID-19. Sequencing used immunoSEQ multiplex PCR; TCRdb keeps in-frame clones, though not all of them. Altogether fewer than 250,000 clones are present, approximately 82% being singletons, with the ten largest covering 8.2%. The source of this sequence is a woman aged 45-65 years with acute or convalescent COVID-19. V is TRBV28 and J is TRBJ1-1, with D uncertain. Material for sequencing was peripheral blood. CDR3 sequence (DNA): TGTGCCAGCGATTCGGGATTGAACACTGAAGCTTTCTTT. Amino acids: CASDSGLNTEAFF.